This TCR beta chain is drawn from a study of cytomegalovirus exposure and HLA in healthy donors. With regard to this clone: The target antigen is unknown.

Study findings and constraints: Productive rates of about 90% or about 30% were seen for most TCR beta V segments in an earlier analysis. Several of the most significant clusters were apparently associated with common viral pathogens in a later analysis. Reports described diagnosis of cytomegalovirus status by the classifier as highly specific and sensitive.

Primers: 60 Vbeta forward and 13 Jbeta reverse. Produced via immunoSEQ multiplex PCR; TCRdb's table is partial and in-frame only. The sample has about 190,000 clones, around 90% seen once. Sequenced material: PBMCs. The sequence derives from a woman aged 18 to 35 in good health and CMV-seronegative.

CDR3 sequence reads: CASSPGTGAYGYTF. CDR3 DNA sequence: TGTGCCAGCAGTCCCGGGACAGGGGCCTATGGCTACACCTTC. V and J are TRBV2 and TRBJ1-2, with 10 bases lining up with TRBD1. Germline CDR1 reads SNHLY; CDR2 reads FYNNEI. Trimming took 5 bases from V and 4 from J; bases not matched to a gene: 4. The CDR3 length is 14 residues. Complete variable domain (other parts from reference TRBV2 and TRBJ1-2): EPEVTQTPSHQVTQMGQEVILRCVPISNHLYFYWYRQILGQKVEFLVSFYNNEISEKSEIFDDQFSVERPDGSNFTLKIRSTKLEDSAMYFCASSPGTGAYGYTFGSGTRLTVV.